Listed below are T cell receptor beta chains from one sample, sequenced in a study of blood T cell repertoires in COVID-19. Method: immunoSEQ multiplex PCR; TCRdb's copy keeps in-frame clones and lacks some. The sample has roughly 170,000 clones, under 90% seen once. The sequenced sample consisted of peripheral blood. These receptors all stem from a human donor in a cohort sampled during active COVID-19. Each CDR3 is given with its conserved first and last residue. The D gene is left open where the match is weak. Not all rows give a size; the values are once, few, many and, for expanded clones, a class.

D	J	size	V	CDR3	DNA
TRBD2	TRBJ2-1	-	TRBV4-1	CASSQDLGTSGGVNEQFF	TGCGCCAGCAGCCAAGACCTAGGGACTAGCGGGGGGGTCAATGAGCAGTTCTTC
-	TRBJ2-7	-	TRBV6-2/TRBV6-3	CASSYEGDATYEQYF	TGTGCCAGCAGTTATGAAGGGGATGCGACCTACGAGCAGTACTTC
-	TRBJ2-7	few	TRBV5-1	CASSLAGQTYEQYF	TGCGCCAGCAGCCTGGCCGGACAGACCTACGAGCAGTACTTC
TRBD1	TRBJ2-4	-	TRBV19	CASSRGQGNAKNIQYF	TGTGCCAGTAGCCGCGGACAGGGAAACGCCAAAAACATTCAGTACTTC
-	TRBJ2-5	-	TRBV19	CASSIGGGQETQYF	TGTGCCAGTAGTATCGGCGGCGGACAAGAGACCCAGTACTTC
-	TRBJ2-1	-	TRBV12-3/TRBV12-4	CASRTTGIDEQFF	TGTGCCAGCAGAACTACAGGGATTGATGAGCAGTTCTTC
TRBD2	TRBJ2-3	-	TRBV4-2	CASSQAPSIAGEADTQYF	TGTGCCAGCAGCCAAGCCCCAAGTATAGCGGGGGAGGCAGATACGCAGTATTTT
-	TRBJ1-5	-	TRBV7-8	CASHQGGSNQPQHF	TGTGCCAGCCACCAGGGAGGGAGCAATCAGCCCCAGCATTTT
-	TRBJ2-7	-	TRBV19	CASGTGTFYEQYF	TGTGCCAGTGGGACCGGGACTTTCTACGAGCAGTACTTC
TRBD1	TRBJ2-5	once	TRBV5-1	CASSLRTGGRLTYQETQYF	TGCGCCAGCAGCCTCAGGACAGGCGGACGACTAACGTACCAAGAGACCCAGTACTTC
-	TRBJ1-3	-	TRBV7-9	CASSFGTGSGNTIYF	TGTGCCAGCAGCTTCGGGACTGGCTCTGGAAACACCATATATTTT
TRBD1	TRBJ1-2	-	TRBV10-1	CASSAGGGGGYTF	TGCGCCAGCAGTGCAGGGGGCGGGGGTGGCTACACCTTC